This entry describes one T cell receptor (beta chain). Its antigen specificity is not known. Base qualities were left out, and no much larger clone turns up one base away. The data are from a study of T-cell memory formation after mild COVID-19 (dated by TCRdb to the early 2020s). Background on the whole study: TCR sequence clusters from the two donors were largely donor specific. Longitudinal TCRalpha and TCRbeta repertoire sequencing tracked T-cell clones expanding and contracting after mild COVID-19 in a couple of donors. Two young, previously healthy adult volunteers, one female and one male, were included in the cohort.

The CDR3 sequence holds 16 residues, the cysteine and phenylalanine included. Only the CDR3 region is kept as DNA, spanning 48 bases read in frame from base 1. The germline V gene sets CDR1 to MDHEN and CDR2 to SYDVKM. The junction carries 16 bases between V and J, which are trimmed by 2 bases and 2 bases respectively. Ficoll-Paque density gradient centrifugation was used to isolate PBMCs. Sequencing took place on an Illumina NovaSeq 6000. TCRalpha and TCRbeta cDNA libraries were built by 5'RACE with constant-segment primers, adding sample barcodes and unique molecular identifiers. Trizol reagent was used to extract RNA from every sample. The libraries were amplified in two PCR steps, and the second step added a second sample barcode and Illumina TruSeq adapters. Libraries were sequenced on an Illumina NovaSeq with 2 x 150 bp paired-end reads. The authors processed their data as follows. The reads were demultiplexed and collapsed into UMI-guided consensus sequences using migec v1.2.7. With mixcr v2.1.11, UMI consensuses were aligned to TRA and TRB V and J templates and assembled into clonotypes. A clonotype was counted as expanded or contracted only if both edgeR and NoisET called the change significant, with noise models trained on biological replicates. For edgeR calls, the thresholds were a false discovery rate-adjusted p below 0.01 and a log2 fold-change of 1. As an exploratory analysis of dynamics, max-normalized trajectories of the 1000 most abundant clonotypes were examined by PCA with hierarchical clustering. Each responding clone was given a CD4 or CD8 phenotype based on the CD4+ and CD8+ repertoires, which had been sequenced separately. The public reads were quality trimmed at Q25 with fastp and then assembled into clones with MiXCR by TCRdb, keeping productive beta chains. Rows are unified per CDR3 protein, each entry keeping the most common DNA and genes. V and J calls and clone size were set by TCRdb, not the authors. Counted in this sample were 500,000 to 650,000 distinct CDR3 sequences; less than 25% of them appeared once. Roughly 8.1% of the sample is held by the ten biggest clonotypes.

Study-wide findings and limitations: Contracting CD4+ clones turned up mainly in the CM and EM memory subsets, whereas EMRA was where CD8+ clones were enriched. Some responding clones were detected in pre-infection memory, suggesting pre-existing cross-reactive memory T cells joined the SARS-CoV-2 response. Clones contracting from day 15 to 85 had balanced CD4/CD8 phenotypes, while a second wave expanding from day 15 to 37 was biased towards CD4+. The second-wave clones that peaked on day 37 were not confirmed to be SARS-CoV-2 specific. The study covered only a couple of mild cases, and larger cohorts including severe cases with pre-infection samples were considered necessary.

Input material: PBMCs or a T cell subset sorted from them (not recorded which). The clonotype originates from an adult woman who had mild COVID-19 (a few samples of this study predate the infection). The sample titles of this study are shuffled in the database, so cell type and time point are left out; the donor was told from shared clones. Here the chain combines TRBV28 and TRBJ2-7, with a weak D call of TRBD1 (6 bases match). The CDR3 region has the sequence CASSLALGDTAYEQYF. The nucleotide sequence reads TGTGCCAGCAGTTTAGCCCTAGGGGACACCGCCTACGAGCAGTACTTC. With the portions outside the CDR3 filled from the reference TRBV28 and TRBJ2-7 genes, the complete variable region becomes DVKVTQSSRYLVKRTGEKVFLECVQDMDHENMFWYRQDPGLGLRLIYFSYDVKMKEKGDIPEGYSVSREKKERFSLILESASTNQTSMYLCASSLALGDTAYEQYFGPGTRLTVT.